The rows below give T cell receptor beta chains drawn from one sample of a study of T-cell memory formation after mild COVID-19. MiXCR was run by TCRdb on the 5' RACE reads, yielding one entry per CDR3 protein. The sample includes around 99,000 distinct CDR3 sequences, under 15% of them seen just once. The sequenced sample consisted of PBMCs or a T cell subset sorted from them (not recorded which). The receptors derive from a young man who had mild COVID-19 (a few samples of this study predate the infection). Cell type and time point are not known. CDR3s include the opening cysteine and the closing phenylalanine or tryptophan. Each record gives: clone size, V gene, J gene, D gene, CDR3 protein, CDR3 DNA. The D gene is left open where the match is weak. For some rows the clone size is stated as once, few or many, or as a class when expanded; others skip it.

>NA|TRBV5-4|TRBJ1-6|TRBD1
CASSGQDNSPLHF
TGTGCCAGCTCGGGACAGGATAATTCACCCCTCCACTTT
>NA|TRBV5-6|TRBJ2-6|NA
CASSPVGSGANVLTF
TGTGCCAGCAGCCCCGTGGGGTCCGGGGCCAACGTCCTGACTTTC
>many|TRBV5-5|TRBJ2-2|TRBD1
CASSSPGQHTGELFF
TGTGCCAGCAGCTCGCCGGGACAGCACACCGGGGAGCTGTTTTTT
>NA|TRBV29-1|TRBJ2-3|NA
CSVALQTSTDTQYF
TGCAGCGTTGCGTTACAGACTAGCACAGATACGCAGTATTTT
>NA|TRBV12-3/TRBV12-4|TRBJ1-5|NA
CASSRVEGDSNQPQHF
TGTGCCAGCAGCCGGGTGGAAGGCGATAGCAATCAGCCCCAGCATTTT
>NA|TRBV2|TRBJ1-5|TRBD1
CASSDPRTGGNQPQHF
TGTGCCAGCAGTGATCCCCGTACAGGGGGGAATCAGCCCCAGCATTTT
>NA|TRBV6-5|TRBJ2-5|NA
CASKGSGETQYF
TGTGCCAGCAAGGGGTCGGGAGAGACCCAGTACTTC
>few|TRBV3-1|TRBJ2-3|NA
CASSQAWGKPTDTQYF
TGTGCCAGCAGCCAAGCCTGGGGGAAACCCACAGATACGCAGTATTTT
>few|TRBV5-1|TRBJ2-2|NA
CASSLVGGHTGELFF
TGCGCCAGCAGCTTGGTCGGGGGTCACACCGGGGAGCTGTTTTTT
>NA|TRBV15|TRBJ2-1|NA
CATRVRSYNEQFF
TGTGCCACCAGAGTTAGATCCTACAATGAGCAGTTCTTC
>many|TRBV4-1|TRBJ2-1|TRBD2
CASSQDPTSGATNEQFF
TGCGCCAGCAGCCAAGACCCTACTAGCGGGGCAACCAATGAGCAGTTCTTC
>few|TRBV7-2|TRBJ1-1|NA
CASSASTGYTEAFF
TGTGCCAGCAGCGCGTCAACAGGGTACACTGAAGCTTTCTTT
>many|TRBV6-5|TRBJ2-2|NA
CASVEGNTGELFF
TGTGCCAGCGTGGAGGGGAACACCGGGGAGCTGTTTTTT
>many|TRBV12-3/TRBV12-4|TRBJ2-2|NA
CASSLSGAGELFF
TGTGCCAGCAGTTTATCAGGTGCCGGGGAGCTGTTTTTT
>few|TRBV5-1|TRBJ1-1|TRBD1
CASSPRTGRRNTEAFF
TGCGCCAGCAGCCCGAGGACAGGCCGGAGGAACACTGAAGCTTTCTTT
>NA|TRBV7-3|TRBJ2-2|TRBD2
CASRLLAGDTGELLF
TGTGCCAGCAGACTACTAGCGGGGGACACCGGGGAGCTGCTTTTT
>many|TRBV6-4|TRBJ2-1|TRBD2
CASSDGLENNEQFF
TGTGCCAGCAGTGACGGACTAGAAAACAATGAGCAGTTCTTC
>NA|TRBV4-2|TRBJ2-2|NA
CASSQDGVLYTGELFF
TGTGCCAGCAGCCAAGACGGGGTCCTTTACACCGGGGAGCTGTTTTTT
>NA|TRBV27|TRBJ2-2|TRBD2
CASSLLPSGANTGELFF
TGTGCCAGCAGTCTTCTCCCTAGCGGGGCGAACACCGGGGAGCTGTTTTTT
>NA|TRBV4-1|TRBJ2-7|NA
CASSQDLTFYEQYF
TGCGCCAGCAGCCAAGATCTTACATTCTACGAGCAGTACTTC
>NA|TRBV7-9|TRBJ2-7|NA
CASYDSPSEQYF
TGTGCCAGCTACGACAGTCCCTCCGAGCAGTACTTC
>few|TRBV5-1|TRBJ1-2|NA
CASSPWPGRGQDGYTF
TGCGCCAGCAGCCCCTGGCCCGGCAGGGGTCAGGATGGCTACACCTTC
>NA|TRBV29-1|TRBJ2-5|NA
CSCGGPKETQYF
TGCAGTTGTGGGGGGCCGAAAGAGACCCAGTACTTC
>few|TRBV18|TRBJ2-1|NA
CASSPRVGFYNEQFF
TGTGCCAGCTCACCACGCGTGGGGTTTTACAATGAGCAGTTCTTC
>few|TRBV11-2|TRBJ2-5|NA
CASSLEVGGPQETQYF
TGTGCCAGCAGCTTAGAAGTAGGGGGTCCTCAAGAGACCCAGTACTTC
>few|TRBV27|TRBJ2-1|NA
CASSPRRSGHFQFF
TGTGCCAGCTCCCCCCGACGTTCGGGTCATTTTCAGTTCTTC
>few|TRBV4-2|TRBJ2-5|TRBD2
CASSRLAGGLETQYF
TGTGCCAGCAGCCGATTAGCGGGGGGGCTAGAGACCCAGTACTTC
>NA|TRBV5-1|TRBJ2-7|NA
CASSRKVQRNSYEQYF
TGCGCCAGCAGCCGCAAAGTGCAGCGGAACTCCTACGAGCAGTACTTC
>NA|TRBV14|TRBJ2-5|TRBD2
CASSQDLTSEETQYF
TGTGCCAGCAGCCAAGATCTGACTAGCGAGGAGACCCAGTACTTC
>NA|TRBV12-3/TRBV12-4|TRBJ2-1|TRBD2
CASIAWGAGIYNEQFF
TGTGCCAGCATCGCCTGGGGAGCGGGGATCTACAATGAGCAGTTCTTC
>few|TRBV4-1|TRBJ2-5|TRBD1
CASSQSGTGEETQYF
TGCGCCAGCAGCCAATCAGGGACAGGGGAAGAGACCCAGTACTTC
>many|TRBV4-3|TRBJ2-1|NA
CASSQDNSGRNNEQFF
TGCGCCAGCAGCCAAGATAATAGCGGCCGAAACAATGAGCAGTTCTTC
>few|TRBV20-1|TRBJ2-5|TRBD2
CSASATSGGQETQYF
TGCAGTGCCTCCGCGACTAGCGGGGGACAAGAGACCCAGTACTTC
>NA|TRBV4-3|TRBJ2-3|TRBD1
CASSTGTGSADTQYF
TGCGCCAGCAGCACCGGGACAGGGTCGGCAGATACGCAGTATTTT
>few|TRBV11-2|TRBJ2-1|NA
CASSLGQGGIDEQFF
TGTGCCAGCAGCTTAGGCCAAGGGGGGATCGATGAGCAGTTCTTC
>many|TRBV29-1|TRBJ2-1|TRBD2
CSVESSGLTYNEQFF
TGCAGCGTTGAATCTAGCGGGTTAACCTACAATGAGCAGTTCTTC
>many|TRBV4-1|TRBJ1-6|NA
CASSLKSAGASNSPLHF
TGCGCCAGCAGCCTAAAATCGGCGGGTGCCTCTAATTCACCCCTCCACTTT
>NA|TRBV10-2|TRBJ1-5|TRBD1
CASQTGLSNQPQHF
TGCGCCAGCCAGACAGGGTTAAGCAATCAGCCCCAGCATTTT